These 23 T cell receptor beta chains originate from one sample sequenced in a study of regulatory T cells in long-lasting Graves disease. Construction of TCR beta libraries relied on iRepertoire HTBI primers and on Arm-PCR targeting CDR3 regions. MiXCR, run by TCRdb on the multiplex PCR reads, gives a single entry per CDR3 protein. Among about 470,000 distinct CDR3 sequences listed, under 15% were seen once. Time point defined: newly diagnosed GD, antithyroid drugs for less than 3 months. Scientists built the TCR library using RNA that was extracted from PBMCs. This sample was shared with a second study, whose subject was T cells in Graves' hyperthyroidism and ophthalmopathy.

The material sequenced was peripheral blood mononuclear cells (PBMCs), taken at new diagnosis, from a patient treated with antithyroid drugs. These receptors came from a woman aged 25 to 39 with Graves disease.

This clonotype was observed a few times. The rearrangement links TRBV29-1 to TRBJ2-1; weak D call: TRBD2 (6 bases). In germline, CDR1 is SQVTM, CDR2 ANQGSEA. The CDR3 totals 11 residues. CDR3 amino acids: CNGGTGNEQFF. In DNA form, the CDR3 reads TGCAACGGAGGGACTGGCAATGAGCAGTTCTTC.

This clonotype was observed many times. The V gene is TRBV29-1, the J gene TRBJ2-3, with a tentative D call TRBD2 (6 bases). Trimming took 1 base from V and 6 from J, leaving 14 bases between them. The germline V gene has CDR1 SQVTM and CDR2 ANQGSEA. This CDR3 region has 14 residues. The CDR3 region is CSVEVGGRADTQYF. For the CDR3, the DNA is TGCAGCGTTGAAGTGGGAGGCAGGGCGGATACGCAGTATTTT.

Concerning this clonotype: A read error may explain this, as a much larger clone is one base away. Since the CDR3 does not end with the conserved phenylalanine or tryptophan, this likely comes from a read error. V usage is TRBV3-1 and J usage is TRBJ2-5, with 9 bases aligning to TRBD2. CDR1 LGHDT and CDR2 YNNKEL come from the germline V gene (reference sequence). This CDR3 is built from 16 residues. V shed 3 bases, J shed 5 bases, and the junction held 10 bases outside the gene matches. As DNA, the CDR3 is TGTGCCAGCAGCCATCTCGGCGGGGGGGGCTGGGAGACCCAGTACCTC. This sequence encodes CASSHLGGGGWETQYL.

This chain joins TRBV28 and TRBJ1-3; D call uncertain. The germline V and J ends were trimmed by 2 bases and 3 bases, with 8 bases remaining between them. This CDR3 has 14 residues. Per the germline V gene, CDR1 is MDHEN and CDR2 is SYDVKM. The CDR3 region has the DNA TGTGCCAGCAGTTTAGAGAGGAATGGAAACACCATATATTTT. Translation: CASSLERNGNTIYF.

This clonotype has a count of ten or more. DNA for the CDR3: TGTGCCAGCAGTTTGGCGTTTCAGCAGGGGTACGAGCAGTACTTC. Amino acid sequence: CASSLAFQQGYEQYF. The chain uses TRBV28 and TRBJ2-7, with D perhaps matching TRBD1 (6 bases). Between the trimmed V and J ends, which lost 3 bases and 4 bases, there was a span of 16 bases. The CDR3 has 15 residues. The germline CDR1 and CDR2 sequences are MDHEN and SYDVKM.

In this sample, this clonotype turned up many times. This sequence joins TRBV2 and TRBJ1-5, with 11 bases identical to TRBD1. The CDR3 runs to 15 residues. With V trimmed by 7 bases and J by 6 bases, 8 bases remained unmatched. CDR1 and CDR2 (germline): SNHLY, FYNNEI. This CDR3 reads CASTKGQGGSQPQHF. CDR3 nucleotides: TGTGCCAGCACCAAGGGACAGGGGGGCTCTCAGCCCCAGCATTTT.

At least ten counts were recorded for this clonotype. The chain has TRBV27 and TRBJ2-1, with no clear D. V lost 8 bases and J lost 8, with 19 bases in between. The CDR3 covers 14 residues. In germline, CDR1 is MNHEY, CDR2 SMNVEV (reference sequence). The CDR3 protein is CASSPSDQLHEQFF. The CDR3 coding sequence is TGTGCCAGCTCACCCTCGGACCAGCTCCATGAGCAGTTCTTC.

CDR3 sequence reads: CASSFRGSNTEAFF. CDR3 DNA: TGTGCCAGCAGTTTCCGGGGCTCAAACACTGAAGCTTTCTTT. The rearrangement joins TRBV12-3 or TRBV12-4 to TRBJ1-1, with D possibly matching TRBD1 (5 bases). The CDR3 sequence is 14 residues long. Trimming cost V 3 bases and J 2 bases, with 10 bases left between them.

This clonotype was picked up many times. The rearrangement uses TRBV7-9 and TRBJ1-1; TRBD1 matches at 7 bases. The V gene's germline CDR1 is SEHNR and CDR2 FQNEAQ (reference sequence). The CDR3 contains 13 residues. V lost 7 bases and J lost 4; bases outside the gene matches: 6. This CDR3 is CASIPNRGTEAFF. The CDR3 region has the DNA TGTGCCAGCATCCCTAACAGGGGCACTGAAGCTTTCTTT.

In this sample, this clonotype turned up many times. This chain uses TRBV14 with TRBJ2-3; no reliable D call. This CDR3 has 14 amino acids. Trimming stripped 1 base from V and 4 bases from J, with 9 bases between. Per germline, CDR1 SGHDN and CDR2 FVKESK. The DNA of the CDR3 is TGTGCCAGCAGCCAAGCAGGAGCCCCAGATACGCAGTATTTT. This sequence encodes CASSQAGAPDTQYF.

This clonotype was seen a few times. CDR3 loop: CSAYRDSYEQYF. The CDR3 nucleotides read TGCAGCGCATACAGGGACTCCTACGAGCAGTACTTC. The genes are TRBV29-1 and TRBJ2-7; D is perhaps TRBD1 (6 bases). This CDR3 is built from 12 residues. V lost 7 bases to trimming and J lost 0 bases, with 10 bases between them. Germline values: CDR1 SQVTM, CDR2 ANQGSEA.

As for this clonotype: Relative to the germline gene, one junction end is altered; a read error may explain this. The V gene is TRBV2, the J gene TRBJ2-7, with TRBD1 as a possible D gene (6 bases). The CDR3 is 16 amino acids. From germline, CDR1 is SNHLY and CDR2 FYNNEI. CDR3 protein: CASSGEWTALRGEQHF. DNA of the CDR3: TGTGCCAGCAGTGGCGAGTGGACAGCTCTCCGGGGCGAGCAGCACTTC. The full variable domain, rest sourced from reference TRBV2 and TRBJ2-7, is EPEVTQTPSHQVTQMGQEVILRCVPISNHLYFYWYRQILGQKVEFLVSFYNNEISEKSEIFDDQFSVERPDGSNFTLKIRSTKLEDSAMYFCASSGEWTALRGEQHFGPGTRLTVT.

The genes are TRBV28 and TRBJ2-5; 7 nucleotides line up with TRBD2. V was clipped by 6 bases and J by 5 bases; unmatched bases: 12. The CDR3 runs 15 residues. The germline V gene encodes CDR1 MDHEN and CDR2 SYDVKM. This chain's CDR3 is CASRITPGGKETQYF. The CDR3 DNA reads as TGTGCCAGCAGGATCACCCCGGGAGGCAAGGAGACCCAGTACTTC.

This clonotype has ten or more counts. One end of the junction does not line up with germline, which may come from a read error. The chain employs TRBV28 and TRBJ2-2; D possibly corresponds to TRBD1 (5 bases). The CDR3 consists of 15 residues. Germline CDR1 and CDR2: MDHEN and SYDVKM. The CDR3 is CASSSGAGNAGELFF. The CDR3 coding sequence is TGTGCCAGCAGCTCTGGGGCAGGGAACGCCGGGGAGCTGTTTTTT.

J is TRBJ1-1 and V is TRBV28; tentative D call: TRBD1 (5 bases). The length of the CDR3 is 15 residues. Between the trimmed V and J ends, which lost 3 bases and 0 bases, there was a span of 11 bases. CDR1 MDHEN and CDR2 SYDVKM come from the germline V gene. The CDR3 sequence is CASSFVGGVNTEAFF. Written as DNA, the CDR3 is TGTGCCAGCAGTTTCGTGGGGGGTGTGAACACTGAAGCTTTCTTT.

In this sample, this clonotype turned up many times. CDR3 coding DNA: TGTGCCAGCAGCGTAGGCGGGACCGGACGGGATACGCAGTATTTT. Its translation is CASSVGGTGRDTQYF. V and J are TRBV9 and TRBJ2-3; a weak D match, TRBD2 (6 bases). Germline assignment: CDR1 SGDLS and CDR2 YYNGEE. The germline V and J ends were trimmed by 0 bases and 6 bases, with 14 bases remaining between them. The CDR3 runs to 15 residues.

This clonotype turned up a few times. V and J are TRBV27 and TRBJ2-3; 7 positions agree with TRBD1. V lost 3 bases and J lost 5; bases outside the gene matches: 2. This CDR3 region has 13 residues. The germline CDR1 and CDR2 sequences are MNHEY and SMNVEV (reference sequence). The CDR3 sequence: CASSLTGKDTQYF. The CDR3 DNA is TGTGCCAGCAGTTTGACAGGGAAAGATACGCAGTATTTT.

This clonotype was recorded at least ten times. J is TRBJ2-7 and V is TRBV11-2; D may correspond to TRBD1 or TRBD2 (5 bases each). With 1 base removed from V and 0 bases from J, the gap between germline ends came to 10 bases. CDR1 SGHAT and CDR2 FQNNGV come from the germline V gene. The CDR3 is made up of 15 amino acids. This CDR3 is CASSLAGPSSYEQYF. The CDR3 nucleotides read TGTGCCAGCAGCTTAGCGGGACCAAGCTCCTACGAGCAGTACTTC.

The chain has TRBV6-2 or TRBV6-3 and TRBJ2-7, with TRBD2 matching over 9 bases. V was clipped by 7 bases and J by 3 bases; unmatched bases: 1. Germline loops: CDR1 MNHEY, CDR2 SVGEGT. This CDR3 has 12 residues. The CDR3 DNA reads TGTGCCAGCACTAGCGGGGTCTACGAGCAGTACTTC. It specifies CASTSGVYEQYF.

As concerns this clonotype: Sequence at one end of the junction differs from germline and may be a read error. This sequence joins TRBV6-1 and TRBJ2-1, with D tentatively TRBD2 (5 bases). Looked up from germline, CDR1 is MNHNS and CDR2 is SASEGT. The CDR3 spans 15 residues. CDR3 sequence reads: CASSPIASSYNEQFF. DNA of the CDR3: TGCGCCAGCAGCCCTATAGCGAGCTCCTACAATGAGCAGTTCTTC.

The chain couples TRBV29-1 to TRBJ2-6; the D is unclear. Germline loops: CDR1 SQVTM, CDR2 ANQGSEA. V lost 4 bases, J lost 1 base, and 8 bases lay in between. CDR3 size: 14 residues. CDR3 sequence reads: CSVAFGSGANVLTF. The CDR3 DNA is TGCAGCGTTGCCTTCGGGTCTGGGGCCAACGTCCTGACTTTC.

There are many counts of this clonotype. The chain combines TRBV7-9 with TRBJ2-5, with D possibly TRBD2 on 6 matching bases. Trimming removed 0 bases at V and 2 bases at J, with 22 bases between. This CDR3 spans 19 amino acids. The germline V gene encodes CDR1 SEHNR and CDR2 FQNEAQ (reference sequence). This CDR3 is CASSLARLSRGILQETQYF. CDR3 nucleotide sequence: TGTGCCAGCAGCTTAGCGCGGTTGTCTCGGGGGATATTGCAAGAGACCCAGTACTTC.

This clonotype has only a few counts. V usage is TRBV12-5 and J usage is TRBJ2-2; D gene unclear. CDR1 and CDR2 from the germline V gene are LGHNT and FRNRAP. The CDR3 has 15 amino acids. The V gene lost 4 bases and the J gene lost 4 bases, with 13 bases spanning the gap. Written as DNA, the CDR3 is TGTGCTAGTGGTTATTACGCCGGACCCACCGGGGAGCTGTTTTTT. The encoded protein is CASGYYAGPTGELFF. Variable domain in full (rest from reference TRBV12-5 and TRBJ2-2): DARVTQTPRHKVTEMGQEVTMRCQPILGHNTVFWYRQTMMQGLELLAYFRNRAPLDDSGMPKDRFSAEMPDATLATLKIQPSEPRDSAVYFCASGYYAGPTGELFFGEGSRLTVL.